The 5 T cell receptor beta chains presented below share a single source sample, sequenced in a study of cytomegalovirus exposure and HLA in healthy donors. Amplification used 60 Vbeta primers and 13 Jbeta primers. Produced via immunoSEQ multiplex PCR; TCRdb's table is partial and in-frame only. The sample contains 150,000 to 200,000 clones, 77% of which appear only once. The sequencing input was PBMCs. These receptors all stem from a woman aged 25 to 39 in good health and CMV-seropositive.

The chain carries TRBV27 and TRBJ2-7; D is possibly TRBD2 (6 bases). Trimming removed 3 bases at V and 2 bases at J, with 14 bases between. The V gene's germline CDR1 is MNHEY and CDR2 SMNVEV (reference sequence). The CDR3 runs 15 residues. DNA of the CDR3: TGTGCCAGCAGTTTTCTACGGGAGTGGGCCTACGAGCAGTACTTC. Protein product: CASSFLREWAYEQYF.

CDR3 in amino acids: CASSETGGAKELFF. For the CDR3, the DNA is TGTGCCAGCAGCGAAACGGGCGGGGCTAAGGAACTGTTTTTT. The chain recombines TRBV7-3 with TRBJ1-4; a possible D gene is TRBD1 (5 bases). Looked up from germline, CDR1 is SGHTA and CDR2 is FQGTGA. The CDR3 sequence is 14 residues long. V gave up 5 bases and J gave up 12 bases, with 19 bases separating them.

This chain links TRBV28 with TRBJ1-5; D is ambiguous. The CDR3 length is 12 residues. The germline V and J ends were trimmed by 11 bases and 1 base, with 9 bases remaining between them. Per germline, CDR1 MDHEN and CDR2 SYDVKM. Here the CDR3 DNA reads TGTGCCGGTCAGGAAAGCAATCAGCCCCAGCATTTT. Translated, it gives CAGQESNQPQHF. The complete variable domain, with remaining parts taken from reference TRBV28 and TRBJ1-5, reads DVKVTQSSRYLVKRTGEKVFLECVQDMDHENMFWYRQDPGLGLRLIYFSYDVKMKEKGDIPEGYSVSREKKERFSLILESASTNQTSMYLCAGQESNQPQHFGDGTRLSIL.

The chain is built from TRBV2 and TRBJ2-5, with 10 bases lining up with TRBD2. Germline CDR1 reads SNHLY; CDR2 reads FYNNEI. The CDR3 length is 15 residues. The V segment lost 6 bases and the J segment 2 bases; nucleotides outside the gene matches: 6. The CDR3 region is CASSGLAAGQETQYF. In DNA, the CDR3 is TGTGCCAGCAGCGGACTAGCGGCCGGTCAAGAGACCCAGTACTTC.

The genes are TRBV28 and TRBJ1-2, with TRBD1 as a possible D gene (5 bases). The V gene's germline CDR1 is MDHEN and CDR2 SYDVKM. V lost 7 bases to trimming and J lost 0 bases, with 12 bases between them. The CDR3 consists of 14 residues. Here the CDR3 reads CASTLGLSNYGYTF. The CDR3 DNA follows: TGTGCCAGCACACTGGGACTGTCTAACTATGGCTACACCTTC.